This record covers a single T cell receptor (beta chain). These data originate in a study of T cell responses to AZD1222 COVID-19 vaccine. Generated by immunoSEQ multiplex PCR, the TCRdb table keeps only in-frame clones and is missing some. Here the sample spans about 110,000 clones, about 90% being singletons. The CDR3 totals 14 residues. Trimming removed 0 bases from V and 10 bases from J, with 11 bases in between. The germline V gene encodes CDR1 SGHRS and CDR2 YFSETQ. This chain joins TRBV5-1 and TRBJ1-6; D gene uncertain. This material consisted of peripheral blood, taken on day 0 of AZD1222 vaccination. This sequence was found in an adult in good health. CDR3 sequence (DNA): TGCGCCAGCAGCTTGGGGGATGGGGTCTCACCCCTCCACTTT. Its translation is CASSLGDGVSPLHF.